The table lists the clone carrying this TCR beta chain with a count of one. This CDR3 has 15 amino acids. J was trimmed by 3 bases and V by 6 bases; bases with no gene match: 8. Germline values: CDR1 MNHEY, CDR2 SMNVEV (reference sequence). This entry is derived from a study of PD-L1 blockade in urothelial cancer. Time point given: pretreatment peripheral blood. Generated by immunoSEQ multiplex PCR, the TCRdb table keeps only in-frame clones and is missing some. The table lists more than 35,000 clones, around four fifths of them singletons. The sequences come from PBMCs, collected around atezolizumab (anti-PD-L1) treatment. The chain is built from TRBV27 and TRBJ1-5, with TRBD1 matching 7 bases. The TCR sequence derives from an elderly man with urothelial cancer. Here the CDR3 reads CASSTTGRNNQPQHF. The CDR3 DNA reads TGTGCCAGCAGCACGACAGGGAGGAACAATCAGCCCCAGCATTTT.